This TCR beta chain was documented in a study of response to subunit inactivated influenza vaccine. The study, taken as a whole, reports: Authors suggested that a seasonal influenza vaccination recruits few new T cells each time.

Germline V lookup: CDR1 LGHNA, CDR2 YSLEER. The CDR3 is made up of 13 amino acids. Details on this clonotype: As yet, its antigen is unknown. The junction departs from germline at one end; a sequencing error may be responsible.

TCRdb re-called the RT-PCR reads through MiXCR, storing one row per CDR3 protein. This sample has some 480,000 distinct CDR3 sequences, with roughly 9.8% found just once. J is TRBJ1-1 and V is TRBV4-3, with 7 nucleotides matching TRBD1. The specimen comprised PBMCs from blood, sampled 40 to 50 days after vaccination. The clonotype was recovered from a middle-aged man who received an inactivated influenza vaccine. CDR3 sequence (DNA): TGCGCCAGCAGCCGGGGACAGAAGACTGAGGCTTTCTTT. Translated: CASSRGQKTEAFF.